A single count supports the clone carrying this T cell receptor beta chain. Its antigen is not identified. The data derive from a study of shared clonotypes between healthy human individuals. Deletions cut 4 bases from V and 1 base from J, with 11 bases between. Germline-derived CDR1 and CDR2 are SGHRS and YFSETQ. The CDR3 runs to 14 residues. Study observations and caveats: Generation of non-shared clonotypes was less probable than generation of clonotypes shared by all four donors.

The table came from immunoSEQ multiplex PCR; TCRdb's copy has only in-frame clones and leaves some out. The table shows approximately 1.1 million clones, with approximately 80% occurring only once. Sequencing input: memory CD4+ T cells from PBMCs. The subset here: CD45RA-negative fraction. The source of this sequence is a man younger than 35 in good health. Some clones in this sample may be carry-over from other donors' samples. J is TRBJ1-1 and V is TRBV5-1; a possible D gene is TRBD1 (6 bases). The CDR3 sequence is CASSTGQTNTEAFF. The CDR3 DNA is TGCGCCAGCAGCACTGGACAGACGAACACTGAAGCTTTCTTT.